This record concerns one TCR beta chain sequence. The CDR3 has 12 residues. Trimming shortened V by 10 bases and J by 6 bases, and 14 bases separated the two germline ends. The germline V gene encodes CDR1 SGDLS and CDR2 YYNGEE. Clones were read by immunoSEQ multiplex PCR, and TCRdb kept only the in-frame ones, dropping some. The sample has fewer than 200,000 clones, roughly 86% seen once; the top ten hold 7.2%. The data derive from a study of cytomegalovirus exposure and HLA in healthy donors. Sequencing used PBMCs. The J gene is TRBJ2-1, the V gene TRBV9; no clear D. The receptor was isolated from a man aged 25 to 40 in good health and CMV-seropositive. The CDR3 DNA is TGTGCCGTGGGCACCGAAGGCAATGAGCAGTTCTTC. Translated, it gives CAVGTEGNEQFF. The entire variable domain, with the rest obtained from reference TRBV9 and TRBJ2-1, is as follows: DSGVTQTPKHLITATGQRVTLRCSPRSGDLSVYWYQQSLDQGLQFLIQYYNGEERAKGNILERFSAQQFPDLHSELNLSSLELGDSALYFCAVGTEGNEQFFGPGTRLTVL.